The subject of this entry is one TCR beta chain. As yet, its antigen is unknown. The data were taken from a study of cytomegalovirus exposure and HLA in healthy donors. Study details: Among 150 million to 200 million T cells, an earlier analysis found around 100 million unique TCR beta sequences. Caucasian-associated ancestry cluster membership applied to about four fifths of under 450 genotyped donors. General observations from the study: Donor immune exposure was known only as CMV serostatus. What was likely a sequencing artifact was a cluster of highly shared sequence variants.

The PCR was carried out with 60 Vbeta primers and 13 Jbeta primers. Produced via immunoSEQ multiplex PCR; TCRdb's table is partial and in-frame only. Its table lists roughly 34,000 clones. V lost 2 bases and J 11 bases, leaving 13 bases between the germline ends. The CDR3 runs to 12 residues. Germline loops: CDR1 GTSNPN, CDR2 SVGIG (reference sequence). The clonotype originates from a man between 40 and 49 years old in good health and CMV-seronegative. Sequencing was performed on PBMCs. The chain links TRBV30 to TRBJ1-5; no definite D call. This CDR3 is CAWSPQPGSQHF. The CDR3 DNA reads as TGTGCCTGGAGTCCCCAACCGGGATCCCAGCATTTT. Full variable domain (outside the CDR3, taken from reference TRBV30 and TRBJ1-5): SQTIHQWPATLVQPVGSPLSLECTVEGTSNPNLYWYRQAAGRGLQLLFYSVGIGQISSEVPQNLSASRPQDRQFILSSKKLLLSDSGFYLCAWSPQPGSQHFGDGTRLSIL.